These 5 T cell receptor beta chains were sequenced from one sample in a study of T cells in Graves' hyperthyroidism and ophthalmopathy. TCR beta CDR3 regions were amplified from RNA. TCR CDR3 regions were first amplified by RT-PCR with HTBI primers. TCRdb analysed the multiplex PCR reads with MiXCR anew, one entry per CDR3 protein. The table includes some 770,000 distinct CDR3 sequences, around 15% detected once. Sequences were obtained from blood. The receptors derive from a man aged 18 to 29 with Graves' hyperthyroidism.

This clonotype was seen many times. The chain has TRBV7-2 and TRBJ2-7; D not resolved. This CDR3 region has 13 residues. Per the germline V gene, CDR1 is SGHTA and CDR2 is FQGNSA. The ends were cut back, 1 base at V and 5 bases at J, with 9 bases in the middle. The DNA of the CDR3 is TGTGCCAGCAGCTTAGGCCAGGCGGACGAGCAGTACTTC. Protein: CASSLGQADEQYF.

This clonotype occurred many times. The rearrangement joins TRBV28 to TRBJ1-1, with 10 bases identical to TRBD1. CDR1 is MDHEN, CDR2 SYDVKM, per germline. The V and J ends lost 5 bases and 1 base, in that order; junction bases with no gene match: 10. The CDR3 covers 17 residues. The CDR3 DNA follows: TGTGCCAGCAGTCCCCCCGGGACAGGGGTTAAGAACACTGAAGCTTTCTTT. This encodes CASSPPGTGVKNTEAFF. Using reference TRBV28 and TRBJ1-1 for the parts outside the CDR3, the full variable domain is DVKVTQSSRYLVKRTGEKVFLECVQDMDHENMFWYRQDPGLGLRLIYFSYDVKMKEKGDIPEGYSVSREKKERFSLILESASTNQTSMYLCASSPPGTGVKNTEAFFGQGTRLTVV.

This clonotype turned up a few times. The V gene is TRBV29-1, the J gene TRBJ2-1, with a weak D call TRBD1 (6 bases). The CDR3 totals 14 residues. V lost 6 bases and J lost 3, with 15 bases in between. Germline V gives CDR1 SQVTM, CDR2 ANQGSEA. CDR3 protein: CSVPSGAVYNEQFF. In DNA, the CDR3 is TGCAGCGTCCCCTCAGGGGCCGTCTACAATGAGCAGTTCTTC.

A note on this clonotype: Germline is not matched at one junction end, which may reflect a read error. The chain recombines TRBV12-3 or TRBV12-4 with TRBJ2-1; tentative D call: TRBD2 (6 bases). This CDR3 comprises 14 residues. The CDR3 bases are TGTGCCAGCGGTTTCGGCGGGCGGAGGGATGAGCAGTTCTTC. It codes for CASGFGGRRDEQFF.

This clonotype appeared a single time. The rearrangement uses TRBV19 and TRBJ2-5, with D possibly called TRBD1 or TRBD2 (5 bases each). Trimming took 5 bases from V and 7 from J, leaving 17 bases between them. This CDR3 is 14 amino acids long. Per germline, CDR1 LNHDA and CDR2 SQIVND (reference sequence). The CDR3 DNA follows: TGTGCCAGTAGTGGGACGCGGCCGGTGGCGACCCAGTACTTC. Encoded protein: CASSGTRPVATQYF.